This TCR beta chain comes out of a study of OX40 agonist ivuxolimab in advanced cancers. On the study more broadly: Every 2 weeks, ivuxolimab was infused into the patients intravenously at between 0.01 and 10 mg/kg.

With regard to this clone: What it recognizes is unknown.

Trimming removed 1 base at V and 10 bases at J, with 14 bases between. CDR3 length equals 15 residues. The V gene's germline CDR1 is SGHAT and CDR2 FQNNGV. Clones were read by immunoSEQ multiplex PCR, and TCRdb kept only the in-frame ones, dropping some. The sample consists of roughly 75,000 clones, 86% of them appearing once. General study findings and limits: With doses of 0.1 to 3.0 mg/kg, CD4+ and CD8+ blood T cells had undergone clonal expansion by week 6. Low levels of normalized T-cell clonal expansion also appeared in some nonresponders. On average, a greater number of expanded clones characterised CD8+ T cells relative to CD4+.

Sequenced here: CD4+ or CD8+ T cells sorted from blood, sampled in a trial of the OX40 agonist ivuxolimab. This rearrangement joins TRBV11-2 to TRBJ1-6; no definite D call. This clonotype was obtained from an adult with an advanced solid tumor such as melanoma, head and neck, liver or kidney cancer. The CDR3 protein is CASSLGSGPRSPLHF. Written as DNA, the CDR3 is TGTGCCAGCAGCTTAGGGTCAGGACCCCGATCACCCCTCCACTTT. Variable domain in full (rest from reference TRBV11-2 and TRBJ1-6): EAGVAQSPRYKIIEKRQSVAFWCNPISGHATLYWYQQILGQGPKLLIQFQNNGVVDDSQLPKDRFSAERLKGVDSTLKIQPAKLEDSAVYLCASSLGSGPRSPLHFGNGTRLTVT.